The following is a T cell receptor beta chain sequence with its context. This clone was detected only once. Its antigen is not yet known. Per-base quality was not reported, and no clone a single base away is much larger than it. The entry originates in a study of control samples from healthy donors and cancer patients (dated by TCRdb to the early 2020s). V is pared back by 1 base and J by 8 bases, with 10 bases lying between the germline termini. Spanning cysteine to phenylalanine, the CDR3 consists of 13 amino acids. Only CDR3 DNA is held: 39 bases, read in frame from base 1. The germline V gene yields SGHRS for CDR1 and YFSETQ for CDR2. The library was produced with the immunoSEQ multiplex PCR assay. The source is immuneACCESS, and TCRdb retained only in-frame sequences with V and J called. Part of the clones is not carried over; for the studies checked, unresolved V genes explain less than half of this, and the remainder is unexplained. Within this sample are 160,000 or so clones, with roughly 94% of them counted one time only. The top ten clonotypes cover less than 15% of the sample.

Sequences were obtained from PBMCs. The receptor was derived from a man aged 55 to 70 with colorectal cancer. Rearrangement joined TRBV5-1 to TRBJ2-1, and TRBD1 may be the D gene, going by 6 matching bases. The sequenced DNA: TGCGCCAGCAGCTTGAACAGGGCACATGAGCAGTTCTTC. The translation is CASSLNRAHEQFF.